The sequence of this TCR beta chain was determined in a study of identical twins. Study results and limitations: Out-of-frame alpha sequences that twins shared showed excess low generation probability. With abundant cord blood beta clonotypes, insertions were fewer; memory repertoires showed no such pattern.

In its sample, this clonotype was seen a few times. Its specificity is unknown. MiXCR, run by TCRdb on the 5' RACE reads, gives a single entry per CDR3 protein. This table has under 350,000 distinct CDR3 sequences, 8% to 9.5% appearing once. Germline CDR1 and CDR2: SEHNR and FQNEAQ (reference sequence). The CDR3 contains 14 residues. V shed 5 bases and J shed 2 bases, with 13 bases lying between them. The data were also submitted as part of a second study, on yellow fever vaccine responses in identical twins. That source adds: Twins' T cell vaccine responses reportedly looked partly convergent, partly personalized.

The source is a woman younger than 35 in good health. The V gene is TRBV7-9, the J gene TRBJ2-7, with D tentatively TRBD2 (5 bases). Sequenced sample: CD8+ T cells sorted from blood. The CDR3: CASSARGLPYEQYF. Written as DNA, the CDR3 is TGTGCCAGCAGCGCTAGAGGACTCCCCTACGAGCAGTACTTC.